This T cell receptor (beta chain) was recovered during a study of blood T cell repertoires in COVID-19. Study details: Some COVID-19 samples were acute and others convalescent; all came from the United States, Italy and Spain. T cells, B-cell-depleted T cells, or PBMCs provided the cDNA or gDNA that served as material.

This clone occurred once. How the authors handled the data: Cell counts per sample came from amplifying reference gene primers. Produced via immunoSEQ multiplex PCR; TCRdb's table is partial and in-frame only. D and trimming come from the DNA, and the V and J calls and clone size come from that table. Among around 230,000 clones listed, nearly 90% were seen once. This CDR3 has 15 amino acids. From germline, CDR1 is SEHNR and CDR2 FQNEAQ (reference sequence). The V segment lost 4 bases and the J segment 7 bases; nucleotides outside the gene matches: 7. The sequence derives from a woman under 40 with acute COVID-19. Material: PBMCs or T cells enriched from blood (not recorded which). The V gene is TRBV7-9, the J gene TRBJ2-2, with 9 positions matching TRBD2. CDR3 in amino acids: CASSSGTSSGGELFF. Here the CDR3 DNA reads TGTGCCAGCAGCTCCGGGACTAGCAGTGGCGGGGAGCTGTTTTTT.